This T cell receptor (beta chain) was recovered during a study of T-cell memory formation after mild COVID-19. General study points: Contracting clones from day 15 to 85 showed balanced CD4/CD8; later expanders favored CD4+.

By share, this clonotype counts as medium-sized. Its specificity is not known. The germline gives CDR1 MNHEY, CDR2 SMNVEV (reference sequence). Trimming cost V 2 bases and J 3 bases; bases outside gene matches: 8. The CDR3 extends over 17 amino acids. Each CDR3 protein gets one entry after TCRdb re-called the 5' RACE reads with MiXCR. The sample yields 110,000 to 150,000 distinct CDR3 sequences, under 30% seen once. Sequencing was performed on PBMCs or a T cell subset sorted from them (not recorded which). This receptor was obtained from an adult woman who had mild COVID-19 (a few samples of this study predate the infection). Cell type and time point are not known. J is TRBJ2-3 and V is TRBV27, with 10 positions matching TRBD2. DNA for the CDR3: TGTGCCAGCAGTTTAAGCGGGGGGGCATCATTAACAGATACGCAGTATTTT. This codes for CASSLSGGASLTDTQYF.